This entry lists 18 T cell receptor beta chains sequenced from one sample in a study of identical twins. From the 5' RACE reads, TCRdb called clonotypes with MiXCR, one entry per CDR3 protein. The sample includes 1.5 million or so distinct CDR3 sequences, less than 40% of them seen just once. The sequenced sample was cord blood. These receptors were taken from a newborn girl in good health.

V and J are TRBV7-9 and TRBJ2-3, with D perhaps matching TRBD1 (6 bases). This CDR3 comprises 14 residues. Germline V gene sequence: CDR1 SEHNR, CDR2 FQNEAQ (reference sequence). V was shortened by 4 bases and J by 2 bases, with 10 bases between the two germline ends. The CDR3 sequence is CASSSLGATDTQYF. CDR3 DNA: TGTGCCAGCAGCTCTCTGGGGGCCACAGATACGCAGTATTTT.

V is TRBV7-2 and J is TRBJ2-3, with D tentatively TRBD1 (5 bases). The CDR3 totals 16 residues. The V gene's germline CDR1 is SGHTA and CDR2 FQGNSA. V was trimmed by 3 bases and J by 9 bases, leaving 22 bases between them. The CDR3: CASSFVWGPDPATQYF. The CDR3 DNA reads TGTGCCAGCAGCTTTGTCTGGGGCCCCGATCCTGCAACGCAGTATTTT.

In its sample, this clonotype was seen a few times. The chain employs TRBV5-4 and TRBJ1-1; no reliable D call. The CDR3 has 12 residues. Germline CDR1 SGHNT, CDR2 YYREEE (reference sequence). Trimming removed 4 bases at V and 3 bases at J, with 7 bases between. In DNA, the CDR3 is TGTGCCAGCAGCCCGAGGGACACTGAAGCTTTCTTT. Translated, it gives CASSPRDTEAFF.

The chain couples TRBV24-1 to TRBJ1-2; TRBD1 is a possible D gene (5 bases). The CDR3 runs 13 residues. V lost 1 base and J lost 7, with 9 bases in between. The germline gives CDR1 KGHDR, CDR2 SFDVKD. CDR3 amino acids: CATSDFQGRGYTF. CDR3 in DNA: TGTGCCACCAGTGATTTTCAGGGACGTGGCTACACCTTC.

Here the CDR3 reads CSAGHLAGRSYNEQFF. CDR3 sequence (DNA): TGCAGTGCCGGGCATCTAGCGGGGCGATCCTACAATGAGCAGTTCTTC. The rearrangement uses TRBV20-1 and TRBJ2-1; 9 nucleotides line up with TRBD2. V shed 6 bases, J shed 1 base, and the junction held 10 bases outside the gene matches. The CDR3 consists of 16 residues. Germline values: CDR1 DFQATT, CDR2 SNEGSKA (reference sequence).

In regard to this clonotype: One junction end does not reproduce the germline sequence, and a read error may be involved. This chain connects TRBV6-1 to TRBJ2-7; 11 bases fit TRBD2. The CDR3 spans 15 residues. The germline gives CDR1 MNHNS, CDR2 SASEGT. DNA for the CDR3: TGTGTCAGCAGTGGGGGACTAGCGGCCTCCTACGAGCAGTACTTC. This translates into CVSSGGLAASYEQYF.

This clonotype was recorded many times. The genes are TRBV6-2 or TRBV6-3 and TRBJ2-1, with 8 nucleotides matching TRBD2. The CDR3 loop spans 14 amino acids. The J segment lost 2 bases and the V segment lost 8 bases, leaving 5 bases of the junction unmatched. Germline lookup yields CDR1 MNHEY and CDR2 SVGEGT. The CDR3 nucleotides read TGTGCCAGCGGCCGACTAGCGCCCTACAATGAGCAGTTCTTC. Its translation is CASGRLAPYNEQFF.

The rearrangement uses TRBV7-2 and TRBJ2-1, with TRBD2 matching 8 bases. The CDR3 extends over 15 amino acids. Losses at the gene ends were 7 bases for V and 6 bases for J; bases not matched to a gene: 11. Looked up from germline, CDR1 is SGHTA and CDR2 is FQGNSA. The CDR3 loop is CASKNLAGRGNEQFF. The CDR3 bases are TGTGCCAGCAAAAATTTAGCGGGAAGGGGCAATGAGCAGTTCTTC. Supplemented by reference TRBV7-2 and TRBJ2-1, the full variable domain reads GAGVSQSPSNKVTEKGKDVELRCDPISGHTALYWYRQSLGQGLEFLIYFQGNSAPDKSGLPSDRFSAERTGGSVSTLTIQRTQQEDSAVYLCASKNLAGRGNEQFFGPGTRLTVL.

Turning to this clonotype: A single base separates this from a much larger clone, so it may be a read error. The V and J genes are TRBV12-3 or TRBV12-4 and TRBJ2-4; D is unresolved. This CDR3 contains 12 residues. The CDR3 here is CAGSLEENIQYF. CDR3 in DNA: TGTGCCGGCAGTTTAGAAGAAAACATTCAGTACTTC.

This clonotype has just a few counts. This chain links TRBV6-1 with TRBJ2-7; 11 bases line up with TRBD2. The CDR3 sequence is 16 residues long. Germline trimming cut 3 bases from V and 0 bases from J; bases unmatched to any gene: 4. Germline assignment: CDR1 MNHNS and CDR2 SASEGT. The chain's CDR3 is CASSDRTSGYSYEQYF. CDR3 nucleotides: TGTGCCAGCAGTGACCGGACTAGCGGGTACTCCTACGAGCAGTACTTC.

This clonotype was counted only a few times. The rearrangement uses TRBV11-2 and TRBJ2-7; D unresolved. The better agreement between TRBJ2-5 and the DNA end casts doubt on the J call. Germline assignment: CDR1 SGHAT and CDR2 FQNNGV. The CDR3 loop spans 12 amino acids. CDR3 in amino acids: CASSSRRQTQYF. In DNA form, the CDR3 reads TGTGCCAGCAGCAGCAGGCGGCAGACCCAGTACTTC.

This chain uses TRBV5-6 with TRBJ2-7; 7 bases agree with TRBD1. V lost 3 bases to trimming and J lost 3 bases; unmatched junction nucleotides: 9. The CDR3 length is 15 residues. CDR1 and CDR2 from the germline V gene are SGHDT and YYEEEE. The CDR3 loop reads CASSSDRSILYEQYF. The DNA of the CDR3 is TGTGCCAGCAGCTCGGACAGGTCGATTCTCTACGAGCAGTACTTC.

This clonotype was seen only a few times. Here the CDR3 reads CASGLAGGRIYNEQFF. The CDR3 coding sequence is TGTGCCAGTGGCCTAGCGGGAGGACGTATCTACAATGAGCAGTTCTTC. J is TRBJ2-1 and V is TRBV19, with 11 bases fitting TRBD2. The CDR3 has 16 amino acids. Germline CDR1 is LNHDA and CDR2 is SQIVND (reference sequence). Losses at the gene ends were 8 bases for V and 3 bases for J; bases not matched to a gene: 9.

This clonotype was recorded a few times. V is TRBV27 and J is TRBJ1-2, with D unresolved. V lost 3 bases and J 4 bases, leaving 15 bases between the germline ends. Germline CDR1 MNHEY, CDR2 SMNVEV (reference sequence). The CDR3 runs to 15 residues. CDR3 sequence reads: CASSLKSQVVYGYTF. For the CDR3, the DNA is TGTGCCAGCAGTTTGAAGTCGCAGGTTGTCTATGGCTACACCTTC.

In its sample, this clonotype was seen a few times. The rearrangement joins TRBV20-1 to TRBJ1-5; D remains unclear. V lost 0 bases, J lost 1 base, and 10 bases lay in between. In germline, CDR1 is DFQATT, CDR2 SNEGSKA (reference sequence). This CDR3 comprises 15 residues. CDR3 protein: CSARDGRISNQPQHF. The CDR3 nucleotides read TGCAGTGCTAGAGATGGGCGGATAAGCAATCAGCCCCAGCATTTT.

The CDR3, as DNA: TGTGCCAGCAGTTTCAGGCTGTATCAGCCCCAGCATTTT. Encoded protein: CASSFRLYQPQHF. J is TRBJ1-5 and V is TRBV27, with unresolved D. The CDR3 has 13 amino acids. Trimming shortened V by 3 bases and J by 5 bases, and 8 bases separated the two germline ends. Germline values: CDR1 MNHEY, CDR2 SMNVEV (reference sequence).

This clonotype appeared a few times. The rearrangement links TRBV21-1 to TRBJ2-1; the table's D gene call, TRBD1, was not cross checked with the DNA. TRBV21-1 is a known pseudogene. This CDR3 contains 15 residues. CDR3 sequence (DNA): TGTGCCATCGCGTTTTGGGTTCCCGACTACAATGAGCAGTTCTTC. Translated: CAIAFWVPDYNEQFF.

This clonotype was counted a few times. This chain connects TRBV5-1 to TRBJ2-1; 12 bases align to TRBD2. Germline-derived CDR1 and CDR2 are SGHRS and YFSETQ. The CDR3 is 17 residues long. Germline trimming cut 0 bases from V and 6 bases from J; bases unmatched to any gene: 7. CDR3 sequence reads: CASSLEASTSGGNEQFF. The CDR3 DNA sequence: TGCGCCAGCAGCTTGGAGGCTTCGACTAGCGGGGGCAATGAGCAGTTCTTC.